These 18 T cell receptor beta chains came from one sample sequenced in a study of blood T cell repertoires in COVID-19. TCRdb keeps only in-frame clones here, not all; method: immunoSEQ multiplex PCR. The sample contains about 110,000 clones, more than 75% of which appear only once. Input material: peripheral blood. Receptors originate from a man in his forties with acute or convalescent COVID-19.

This clone was detected a few times. This chain joins TRBV5-4 and TRBJ2-3, with D unclear. Trimming stripped 0 bases from V and 4 bases from J, with 12 bases between. In germline, CDR1 is SGHNT, CDR2 YYREEE (reference sequence). The CDR3 loop spans 15 amino acids. CDR3 coding DNA: TGTGCCAGCAGCTTGGCTCGCGGTGTTCCAGATACGCAGTATTTT. Translating it yields CASSLARGVPDTQYF.

This clone was observed once. The V gene is TRBV3-1 (or the pseudogene TRBV3-2), the J gene TRBJ2-7; maybe TRBD2 (6 bases). The CDR3 extends over 13 amino acids. V dropped 2 bases and J dropped 5 bases, with 10 bases sitting between them. Germline-derived CDR1 and CDR2 are LGHDT and YNNKEL (reference sequence). The CDR3 here is CASSQTLAHEQYF. The CDR3 DNA sequence: TGTGCCAGCAGCCAAACACTAGCACACGAGCAGTACTTC.

The CDR3 DNA reads as TGTGCCAGTAGCCCGGGGGTTGAAAAACTGTTTTTT. Its protein is CASSPGVEKLFF. This chain links TRBV19 with TRBJ1-4; perhaps TRBD1 as D (5 bases). Trimming took off 6 bases at V and 7 bases at J, with 9 bases between the two ends. The CDR3 extends over 12 amino acids. Looked up from germline, CDR1 is LNHDA and CDR2 is SQIVND (reference sequence).

The chain carries TRBV6-5 and TRBJ2-3; D possibly corresponds to TRBD2 (5 bases). Trimming pared 5 bases from V and 2 bases from J, leaving 14 bases between. The CDR3 spans 15 residues. The germline CDR1 and CDR2 sequences are MNHEY and SVGAGI. CDR3 nucleotides: TGTGCCAGCAGTCGCGGACTGCCTTCCACAGATACGCAGTATTTT. It is translated as CASSRGLPSTDTQYF.

V gene TRBV6-6 combines with J gene TRBJ2-3, with 14 nucleotides matching TRBD2. Trimming at V came to 5 bases and at J to 6 bases, leaving 13 bases not matched to a gene. Per the germline V gene, CDR1 is MNHNY and CDR2 is SVGAGI (reference sequence). The CDR3 has 18 amino acids. The CDR3 region is CASSPGLAGAVTSDTQYF. DNA for the CDR3: TGTGCCAGCAGTCCGGGACTAGCGGGAGCCGTGACCTCCGATACGCAGTATTTT.

This chain links TRBV9 with TRBJ1-4, with 8 nucleotides matching TRBD1. Trimming at V came to 4 bases and at J to 5 bases, leaving 7 bases not matched to a gene. CDR1 and CDR2 (germline): SGDLS, YYNGEE. The CDR3 is made up of 15 amino acids. This CDR3 is CASSFRTGRNEKLFF. In DNA form, the CDR3 reads TGTGCCAGCAGCTTTCGGACAGGGAGGAATGAAAAACTGTTTTTT.

The chain joins TRBV5-4 to TRBJ1-2, with 7 bases matching TRBD1. CDR3 length equals 14 residues. Per germline, CDR1 SGHNT and CDR2 YYREEE (reference sequence). After removal of 5 bases from V and 5 bases from J, the junction contained 9 bases not matched to a gene. CDR3 protein: CASRGDSGEYGYTF. CDR3 nucleotides: TGTGCCAGCAGAGGGGACAGCGGCGAATATGGCTACACCTTC. Drawing the rest from reference TRBV5-4 and TRBJ1-2, the complete variable domain is ETGVTQSPTHLIKTRGQQVTLRCSSQSGHNTVSWYQQALGQGPQFIFQYYREEENGRGNFPPRFSGLQFPNYSSELNVNALELDDSALYLCASRGDSGEYGYTFGSGTRLTVV.

This chain links TRBV30 with TRBJ1-4, with D maybe TRBD1 (6 bases). This CDR3 region has 12 residues. The V end was cut by 2 bases, the J end by 7 bases, with 8 bases between. Germline CDR1 is GTSNPN and CDR2 is SVGIG (reference sequence). As DNA, the CDR3 is TGTGCCTGGAGTTCACAGGGTGAAAAACTGTTTTTT. It codes for CAWSSQGEKLFF.

The chain employs TRBV19 and TRBJ2-7; 8 positions match TRBD2. Losses at the gene ends were 2 bases for V and 2 bases for J; bases not matched to a gene: 5. Germline CDR1 and CDR2: LNHDA and SQIVND (reference sequence). This CDR3 contains 15 residues. The DNA for the CDR3 is TGTGCCAGTAGTATACGGGCGGGAGGAACCTACGAGCAGTACTTC. Residues: CASSIRAGGTYEQYF.

This clone was observed a few times. Written as DNA, the CDR3 is TGTGCCAGCTCCCCCCGGGGGTCAGATAATTCACCCCTCCACTTT. Amino acid sequence: CASSPRGSDNSPLHF. The gene calls are TRBV18 and TRBJ1-6; tentatively, D is TRBD1 (5 bases). This CDR3 region has 15 residues. V lost 6 bases to trimming and J lost 5 bases, with 14 bases between them. In germline, CDR1 is KGHSH, CDR2 LQKENI.

V is TRBV7-2 and J is TRBJ1-1, with 11 bases lining up with TRBD1. The CDR3 extends over 16 amino acids. CDR1 and CDR2 (germline): SGHTA, FQGNSA. J was trimmed by 5 bases and V by 2 bases; bases with no gene match: 7. The CDR3 loop is CASSLLLGQGATEAFF. The CDR3 nucleotides read TGTGCCAGCAGCTTACTCCTTGGACAGGGGGCTACTGAAGCTTTCTTT.

The DNA for the CDR3 is TGTGCCAGCAGCTTAGATATGGGGGGTTCCTATGGCTACACCTTC. Translating gives CASSLDMGGSYGYTF. This rearrangement joins TRBV7-9 to TRBJ1-2; possible D gene TRBD1, 5 bases. The V gene lost 1 base and the J gene lost 4 bases, with 13 bases spanning the gap. Germline CDR1 SEHNR, CDR2 FQNEAQ (reference sequence). This CDR3 has 15 amino acids. The full variable domain, completed using reference TRBV7-9 and TRBJ1-2, is DTGVSQNPRHKITKRGQNVTFRCDPISEHNRLYWYRQTLGQGPEFLTYFQNEAQLEKSRLLSDRFSAERPKGSFSTLEIQRTEQGDSAMYLCASSLDMGGSYGYTFGSGTRLTVV.

The chain is built from TRBV7-8 and TRBJ2-5, with 11 positions matching TRBD1. This CDR3 is built from 18 residues. Germline V gene lookup returns CDR1 SGHVS and CDR2 FQNEAQ. With V trimmed by 5 bases and J by 1 base, 12 bases remained unmatched. The DNA for the CDR3 is TGTGCCAGCAGCCCGATAAAAGGACAGGGGGCCCCCCAAGAGACCCAGTACTTC. Encoded protein: CASSPIKGQGAPQETQYF. The whole variable domain, remainder taken from reference TRBV7-8 and TRBJ2-5, is GAGVSQSPRYKVAKRGQDVALRCDPISGHVSLFWYQQALGQGPEFLTYFQNEAQLDKSGLPSDRFFAERPEGSVSTLKIQRTQQEDSAVYLCASSPIKGQGAPQETQYFGPGTRLLVL.

The genes are TRBV12-5 and TRBJ1-4, with a tentative D call TRBD1 (6 bases). CDR1 and CDR2 from the germline V gene are LGHNT and FRNRAP. The CDR3 totals 18 residues. The V end lost 0 bases, the J end lost 0 bases, and 14 bases lay between the germline ends. The CDR3 spells CASGLVRDTSATNEKLFF. The CDR3 coding sequence is TGTGCTAGTGGTTTGGTACGGGACACCTCTGCAACTAATGAAAAACTGTTTTTT.

The sample holds a few counts of this clone. This sequence joins TRBV14 and TRBJ1-1, with D possibly TRBD1 on 5 matching bases. Germline CDR1 is SGHDN and CDR2 is FVKESK. The CDR3 runs to 13 residues. V lost 1 base, J lost 5 bases, and 8 bases lay in between. The CDR3 reads CASSQVEGTEAFF. The CDR3 DNA reads as TGTGCCAGCAGCCAAGTGGAGGGGACTGAAGCTTTCTTT.

The CDR3 DNA reads as TGCGCCAGCAGCTCGCAGGGGGCGCACACTGAAGCTTTCTTT. Translation: CASSSQGAHTEAFF. The rearrangement joins TRBV5-1 to TRBJ1-1, with 8 positions matching TRBD1. The CDR3 has 14 residues. From germline, CDR1 is SGHRS and CDR2 YFSETQ. The trim removed 3 bases at V and 3 bases at J, leaving 4 bases unmatched.

The chain couples TRBV18 to TRBJ1-1; 11 bases line up with TRBD1. The V gene end was trimmed by 6 bases and the J gene end by 4 bases; junction bases not matched to a gene: 7. Germline V lookup: CDR1 KGHSH, CDR2 LQKENI. The CDR3 consists of 15 residues. CDR3 DNA sequence: TGTGCCAGCTCCCGGGAGGGGACAGGGGGCACTGAAGCTTTCTTT. Translating it yields CASSREGTGGTEAFF.

V is TRBV6-5 and J is TRBJ2-7, with TRBD1 as a possible D gene (5 bases). Trimming removed 8 bases at V and 4 bases at J, with 15 bases between. CDR3 length equals 13 residues. CDR1 and CDR2 from the germline V gene are MNHEY and SVGAGI. CDR3 amino acids: CASEISTDYEQYF. In DNA form, the CDR3 reads TGTGCCAGCGAGATCTCGACAGATTACGAGCAGTACTTC.